The source of this TCR beta chain is a study of T cell repertoires in ileal Crohn's disease. The germline CDR1 and CDR2 sequences are LGHNA and YNFKEQ. This CDR3 is built from 14 residues. J was trimmed by 0 bases and V by 4 bases; bases with no gene match: 2. Around 490 nanograms of biopsy DNA per sample underwent TCRB immunosequencing. Measured with immunoSEQ multiplex PCR; TCRdb has only the in-frame clones, and not every one. In the table there are around 15,000 clones, roughly 80% of which are singletons. Study conclusions and caveats: Every patient over 26.8% clonality showed endoscopic recurrence. High-frequency clones were more common in sorted CD8 than CD4 cells. Compared with non-smokers, active smokers at surgery showed more clonal expansions.

About this clone: The target antigen is unknown.

The sequenced sample was ileal tissue. The clonotype was recovered from an adult with Crohn's disease. V usage is TRBV4-2 and J usage is TRBJ1-2, with 7 bases fitting TRBD1. In DNA form, the CDR3 reads TGTGCCAGCAGCCCGGGGACAGCTAACTATGGCTACACCTTC. Its protein is CASSPGTANYGYTF.